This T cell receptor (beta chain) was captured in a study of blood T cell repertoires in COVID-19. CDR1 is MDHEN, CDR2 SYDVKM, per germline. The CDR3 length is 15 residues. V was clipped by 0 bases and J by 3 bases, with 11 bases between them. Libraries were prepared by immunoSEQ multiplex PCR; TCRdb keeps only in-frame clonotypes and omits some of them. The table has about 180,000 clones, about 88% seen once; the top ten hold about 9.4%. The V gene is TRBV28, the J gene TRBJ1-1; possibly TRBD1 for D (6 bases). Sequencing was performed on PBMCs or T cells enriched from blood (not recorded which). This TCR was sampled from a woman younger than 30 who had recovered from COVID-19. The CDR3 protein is CASSLWGGAYTEAFF. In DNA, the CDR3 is TGTGCCAGCAGTTTATGGGGGGGGGCTTACACTGAAGCTTTCTTT.